This paragraph reports one TCR beta chain. Trimming shortened V by 8 bases and J by 0 bases, and 20 bases separated the two germline ends. Germline V gives CDR1 SQVTM, CDR2 ANQGSEA. The CDR3 spans 16 residues. These data belong to a study of CD8 T cells in Susac syndrome. Sequencing of TCR beta drew on CD8+ and CD4+ T cells from blood. Stable or active relapsing-remitting multiple sclerosis, untreated and meeting revised McDonald criteria, defined the controls. TEMRA cells were enriched by FACS, and CD4+ and CD8+ T cells were negatively isolated. Random hexamers were used to reverse transcribe about 0.45 to 1 ug of RNA. It was immunoSEQ multiplex PCR that amplified TCR beta CDR3 across 54 Vbeta and 13 Jbeta. MiXCR was run by TCRdb on the immunoSEQ multiplex PCR reads, yielding one entry per CDR3 protein. The repertoire has 150,000 to 200,000 distinct CDR3 sequences, roughly 94% of them found once; the top ten carry about 0.086%.

The sequencing sample was made of CD4+ T cells from PBMCs. The chain uses TRBV29-1 and TRBJ2-1; the D is unclear. The clonotype was recovered from a human donor with multiple sclerosis. The CDR3 sequence: CSCSGQYRDSYNEQFF. CDR3 bases: TGCAGCTGCAGTGGGCAGTACCGTGACTCCTACAATGAGCAGTTCTTC.